The next 11 T cell receptor beta chains were all read from a single sample in a study of T-cell memory formation after mild COVID-19. Each CDR3 protein gets one entry after TCRdb re-called the 5' RACE reads with MiXCR. The table lists 250,000 to 350,000 distinct CDR3 sequences, 13% to 15% of them singletons, with 20% to 25% in the top ten. Sequenced sample: PBMCs or a T cell subset sorted from them (not recorded which). These receptors were obtained from a man aged 18 to 35 who had mild COVID-19 (a few samples of this study predate the infection). Cell type and time point are not known.

The chain is built from TRBV10-3 and TRBJ1-4; a weak D match, TRBD1 (6 bases). The V end lost 8 bases, the J end lost 0 bases, and 7 bases lay between the germline ends. CDR1 is ENHRY, CDR2 SYGVKD, per germline. The CDR3 is made up of 13 amino acids. The CDR3 reads CAIRQATNEKLFF. The CDR3 DNA reads TGTGCCATCCGACAGGCAACTAATGAAAAACTGTTTTTT.

This clonotype came up a few times. The chain recombines TRBV7-9 with TRBJ2-3, with TRBD1 as a possible D gene (6 bases). CDR1 SEHNR and CDR2 FQNEAQ come from the germline V gene (reference sequence). There are 12 residues in the CDR3. Trimming took 8 bases from V and 0 from J, leaving 6 bases between them. Here the CDR3 DNA reads TGTGCCAGCGGACAGAGCACAGATACGCAGTATTTT. Translating it yields CASGQSTDTQYF.

This clonotype was detected a few times. The gene calls are TRBV3-1 and TRBJ2-1, with a tentative D call TRBD2 (6 bases). Germline V gene sequence: CDR1 LGHDT, CDR2 YNNKEL (reference sequence). The ends were cut back, 3 bases at V and 7 bases at J, with 10 bases in the middle. The CDR3 is 13 residues long. CDR3 bases: TGTGCCAGCAGCCAGTCGGGGGTAAATGAGCAGTTCTTC. It translates to CASSQSGVNEQFF.

V is TRBV7-2 and J is TRBJ1-1; no definite D call. The CDR3 contains 14 residues. Germline values: CDR1 SGHTA, CDR2 FQGNSA. Trimming shortened V by 3 bases and J by 4 bases, and 12 bases separated the two germline ends. CDR3 loop: CASSFSEVGTEAFF. CDR3 DNA sequence: TGTGCCAGCAGCTTCTCGGAGGTGGGCACTGAAGCTTTCTTT.

This sequence joins TRBV20-1 and TRBJ2-3; D not resolved. The CDR3 spans 11 residues. Trimming took off 5 bases at V and 6 bases at J, with 9 bases between the two ends. Germline values: CDR1 DFQATT, CDR2 SNEGSKA (reference sequence). CDR3 region: CSAGSWDTQYF. Written as DNA, the CDR3 is TGCAGTGCTGGGTCATGGGATACGCAGTATTTT.

Only a few counts were recorded for this clonotype. This rearrangement joins TRBV6-2 or TRBV6-3 to TRBJ1-2; unclear D gene. The length of the CDR3 is 13 residues. The germline V gene has CDR1 MNHEY and CDR2 SVGEGT. Trimming shortened V by 6 bases and J by 7 bases, and 15 bases separated the two germline ends. CDR3 sequence: CASSNLLSGGYTF. CDR3 DNA sequence: TGTGCCAGCAGCAACCTCCTTTCCGGTGGCTACACCTTC.

The gene calls are TRBV7-8 and TRBJ2-4; 8 positions agree with TRBD1. This CDR3 spans 15 amino acids. Trimming removed 4 bases from V and 4 bases from J; junction bases left unmatched: 6. CDR1 SGHVS and CDR2 FQNEAQ come from the germline V gene. The CDR3 DNA reads as TGTGCCAGCAGCTCCGCCGGGACAGGAAAAAACATTCAGTACTTC. It specifies CASSSAGTGKNIQYF.

This clonotype came up a few times. The V call is TRBV12-3 or TRBV12-4, the J call TRBJ1-6, with D possibly matching TRBD1 (5 bases). CDR3 length: 14 amino acids. V gave up 1 base and J gave up 5 bases, with 6 bases separating them. The CDR3 bases are TGTGCCAGCAGTTTAGACAGGCATAATTCACCCCTCCACTTT. Translating it yields CASSLDRHNSPLHF.

This clonotype came up a few times. The rearrangement uses TRBV28 and TRBJ2-4; D unclear. CDR1 MDHEN and CDR2 SYDVKM come from the germline V gene. This CDR3 is built from 12 residues. With 3 bases removed from V and 6 bases from J, the gap between germline ends came to 6 bases. CDR3 protein: CASSFPLNIQYF. The CDR3 DNA sequence: TGTGCCAGCAGTTTCCCCTTAAACATTCAGTACTTC. Full variable domain (missing parts from reference TRBV28 and TRBJ2-4): DVKVTQSSRYLVKRTGEKVFLECVQDMDHENMFWYRQDPGLGLRLIYFSYDVKMKEKGDIPEGYSVSREKKERFSLILESASTNQTSMYLCASSFPLNIQYFGAGTRLSVL.

This clonotype was seen only a few times. This chain joins TRBV11-2 and TRBJ2-1, with TRBD1 as a possible D gene (5 bases). Trimming took 7 bases from V and 5 from J, leaving 18 bases between them. The CDR3 has 15 amino acids. The V gene's germline CDR1 is SGHAT and CDR2 FQNNGV. CDR3 in amino acids: CASNGLKGLHNEQFF. In DNA form, the CDR3 reads TGTGCCAGCAATGGGTTGAAGGGGTTACACAATGAGCAGTTCTTC.

This clonotype was counted between two and nine times. The chain employs TRBV5-1 and TRBJ2-3; a possible D gene is TRBD2 (5 bases). Germline V lookup: CDR1 SGHRS, CDR2 YFSETQ. Trimming pared 3 bases from V and 1 base from J, leaving 15 bases between. The CDR3 has 16 residues. CDR3 residues: CASSSLRDRGTDTQYF. The CDR3 DNA follows: TGCGCCAGCAGCTCCCTCCGGGATAGGGGCACAGATACGCAGTATTTT.